This T cell receptor (beta chain) was recovered during a study of T cell repertoires in cytomegalovirus infection. Study information: Indications came from public TCR beta signatures; they pointed to CMV infection and to a matching HLA type. General study points: HLA-C-restricted TCR beta clonotypes specific for CMV led the ex vivo response. The study identified carriers of CMV plus the relevant HLA from cumulative public TCR beta family frequency.

This clonotype has at least ten counts. The antigen remains undetermined. TCRdb reprocessed the reads with MiXCR, giving one entry per CDR3 protein. There are roughly 300,000 distinct CDR3 sequences in the sample; more than 9% occur only once, and 4.3% lies in the top ten. V lost 1 base to trimming and J lost 5 bases; unmatched junction nucleotides: 9. The CDR3 loop spans 16 amino acids. The V gene's germline CDR1 is SGHTA and CDR2 FQGNSA. V is TRBV7-2 and J is TRBJ2-5, with 8 positions matching TRBD1. Sequencing used PBMCs. This sequence originates from a human donor in good health (CMV status not recorded). Some clones in this sample may be carry-over from other donors' samples. The CDR3 bases are TGTGCCAGCAGCTTAGGGGGAGCAGGGGGCCAGGAGACCCAGTACTTC. This codes for CASSLGGAGGQETQYF.